The TCR beta chain under discussion was sequenced for a study of naive and memory T cell subsets. Study-wide points: Potentially, T cell activation and differentiation skew this RNA-based measurement.

Sample treatment: skin biopsy from PPD injection site in Mantoux-positive individual. An oligonucleotide containing a UMI was ligated to the 3' end of TCR cDNA. Four PCR rounds used nested alpha and beta constant region primers plus the SP2 primer. TCRdb passed the UMI-ligation and nested PCR reads through MiXCR, listing each CDR3 protein once. The repertoire holds around 14,000 distinct CDR3 sequences, about 5% seen once, with under 9.5% in the top ten. The length of the CDR3 is 13 residues. CDR1 and CDR2 (germline): MNHEY, SVGAGI. This clonotype was seen a handful of times. The antigen is unknown. This may be a read error, as it is one base from a much larger clone.

This TCR was sampled from an adult in good health. The specimen comprised skin, sampled from a tuberculin skin test site. The chain uses TRBV6-5 and TRBJ1-2; possible D gene TRBD1, 5 bases. CDR3 sequence (DNA): TGTGCCAGCAGTCAGGGTTTGCTCTATGGCGACACCTTC. Its translation is CASSQGLLYGDTF.